This entry describes one T cell receptor beta chain. No antigen is known for it. The data derive from a study of cytomegalovirus exposure and HLA in healthy donors. The wider study: Drawn from HLA-typed donors, 65 million to 100 million unique TCRs were held in an early data release. Notes on the study in general: Accurate predictions that matched the HLA-A and HLA-B alleles of most subjects were reportedly made from TCR beta sequences. Whilst most TCR sequences proved rare, a subset of public TCRs occurred across many donors.

The V gene's germline CDR1 is KGHSH and CDR2 LQKENI. The CDR3 extends over 12 amino acids. Trimming cost V 3 bases and J 8 bases, with 8 bases left between them. PCR employed 60 Vbeta and 13 Jbeta primers. Data came from immunoSEQ multiplex PCR; TCRdb stores just in-frame clones and leaves some out. The repertoire has around 100,000 clones, around two thirds of them found once; the top ten carry roughly 2.5%. The sample taken for sequencing was PBMCs. The source of this sequence is a man in his fifties or sixties in good health and CMV-seropositive. This chain connects TRBV18 to TRBJ2-1; no clear D. The CDR3 sequence is CASSPLPDEQFF. In DNA form, the CDR3 reads TGTGCCAGCTCACCTTTACCAGATGAGCAGTTCTTC. Complete variable domain (other parts from reference TRBV18 and TRBJ2-1): NAGVMQNPRHLVRRRGQEARLRCSPMKGHSHVYWYRQLPEEGLKFMVYLQKENIIDESGMPKERFSAEFPKEGPSILRIQQVVRGDSAAYFCASSPLPDEQFFGPGTRLTVL.